Each of the 18 T cell receptor beta chains below was sequenced from the same sample in a study of technical replicates of blood from a handful of donors. Data came from immunoSEQ multiplex PCR; TCRdb stores just in-frame clones and leaves some out. This table has 65,000 to 85,000 clones, 95% to 98% appearing once. Sequencing was carried out using T cells isolated from PBMCs. Receptors originate from a human donor in good health.

The chain combines TRBV6-5 with TRBJ2-7; possible D gene TRBD2, 5 bases. The CDR3 is 15 residues long. Germline V gene lookup returns CDR1 MNHEY and CDR2 SVGAGI. The V end lost 0 bases, the J end lost 3 bases, and 12 bases lay between the germline ends. The CDR3: CASSYSLREIYEQYF. In DNA form, the CDR3 reads TGTGCCAGCAGTTACTCGTTGAGGGAAATCTACGAGCAGTACTTC.

This chain uses TRBV12-5 with TRBJ1-5; perhaps TRBD1 as D (5 bases). Germline CDR1 LGHNT, CDR2 FRNRAP. The CDR3 is 17 residues long. The V end lost 7 bases, the J end lost 4 bases, and 23 bases lay between the germline ends. CDR3 region: CASASTSGGGANQPQHF. The CDR3 nucleotides read TGTGCTAGTGCTTCAACCAGCGGGGGGGGAGCTAATCAGCCCCAGCATTTT.

The rearrangement uses TRBV4-2 and TRBJ2-7; 13 positions agree with TRBD2. Germline CDR1 is LGHNA and CDR2 is YNFKEQ. The CDR3 spans 15 residues. With 5 bases clipped from V and 6 bases from J, the junction kept 7 bases outside the gene matches. CDR3 sequence reads: CASSTSGREDGEQYF. For the CDR3, the DNA is TGTGCCAGCAGCACTAGCGGGAGGGAGGATGGCGAGCAGTACTTC.

This clone was counted a single time. The rearrangement uses TRBV6-4 and TRBJ1-4; D is unclear. Germline V gives CDR1 MRHNA, CDR2 SNTAGT. The CDR3 sequence is 18 residues long. Trimming shortened V by 4 bases and J by 0 bases, and 18 bases separated the two germline ends. The CDR3 sequence: CASSAAEGMEATNEKLFF. The CDR3 region has the DNA TGTGCCAGCAGTGCCGCGGAAGGTATGGAGGCAACTAATGAAAAACTGTTTTTT.

The chain has TRBV6-1 and TRBJ2-1; 9 nucleotides agree with TRBD1. Germline assignment: CDR1 MNHNS and CDR2 SASEGT. V trimming: 5 bases; J trimming: 5 bases; junction bases outside the gene matches: 7. The length of the CDR3 is 15 residues. The CDR3 reads CASSHDRGAHNEQFF. Written as DNA, the CDR3 is TGTGCCAGCAGTCACGACAGGGGGGCCCACAATGAGCAGTTCTTC.

The genes are TRBV9 and TRBJ2-7; TRBD2 agrees at 8 bases. V shed 2 bases and J 1 base; nucleotides not matched to a gene: 2. The CDR3 contains 14 residues. The germline V gene has CDR1 SGDLS and CDR2 YYNGEE. CDR3 protein: CASSVTSGSYEQYF. The CDR3 DNA reads TGTGCCAGCAGCGTCACTAGCGGATCCTACGAGCAGTACTTC.

The chain is built from TRBV2 and TRBJ2-5; tentatively, D is TRBD2 (5 bases). V was cut by 7 bases and J by 4 bases, with 19 bases left in between. This CDR3 is 15 amino acids long. Germline CDR1 SNHLY, CDR2 FYNNEI. CDR3 sequence: CASKVGSWLLETQYF. The CDR3 DNA is TGTGCCAGCAAAGTAGGGAGCTGGCTCCTAGAGACCCAGTACTTC.

The rearrangement links TRBV11-3 to TRBJ2-1; TRBD2 matches at 9 bases. Germline V gene lookup returns CDR1 SGHNT and CDR2 YENEEA. CDR3 length: 16 residues. After removal of 2 bases from V and 6 bases from J, the junction contained 8 bases not matched to a gene. The CDR3 coding sequence is TGTGCCAGCAGCTTAACAGCCCTAGCGGGGAGCAATGAGCAGTTCTTC. Protein: CASSLTALAGSNEQFF.

CDR3 protein: CASSESGRTYGYTF. The DNA of the CDR3 is TGCGCCAGCAGTGAGTCGGGGCGGACCTATGGCTACACCTTC. The chain recombines TRBV10-1 with TRBJ1-2; possible D gene TRBD1, 5 bases. The CDR3 covers 14 residues. V was cut by 0 bases and J by 4 bases, with 9 bases left in between. Germline-derived CDR1 and CDR2 are WNHNN and SYGVQD (reference sequence).

This clone was seen a single time. The rearrangement joins TRBV19 to TRBJ1-1; 7 positions agree with TRBD1. CDR1 is LNHDA, CDR2 SQIVND, per germline (reference sequence). The CDR3 loop spans 13 amino acids. The junction had 2 bases not matched to a gene; V was cut back by 6 bases and J by 1 base. The CDR3 spells CASRTGRNTEAFF. CDR3 sequence (DNA): TGTGCCAGTAGGACAGGGAGGAACACTGAAGCTTTCTTT.

V gene TRBV27 combines with J gene TRBJ2-7, with D perhaps TRBD1 (6 bases). There are 14 residues in the CDR3. In germline, CDR1 is MNHEY, CDR2 SMNVEV (reference sequence). Trimming took off 6 bases at V and 3 bases at J, with 15 bases between the two ends. Here the CDR3 reads CASRSYTGYYEQYF. The CDR3 nucleotides are TGTGCCAGCAGATCCTACACAGGGTACTACGAGCAGTACTTC.

The rearrangement uses TRBV7-9 and TRBJ2-1; 11 nucleotides agree with TRBD2. Per the germline V gene, CDR1 is SEHNR and CDR2 is FQNEAQ (reference sequence). V dropped 4 bases and J dropped 4; count of bases not matched to a gene: 12. The CDR3 sequence is 18 residues long. CDR3 sequence (DNA): TGTGCCAGCAGCTCGCTTAAAGGGACTAGCGGAATATACAATGAGCAGTTCTTC. Its translation is CASSSLKGTSGIYNEQFF.

The chain recombines TRBV6-4 with TRBJ1-2; D is ambiguous. V was clipped by 0 bases and J by 5 bases, with 4 bases between them. Germline V gene sequence: CDR1 MRHNA, CDR2 SNTAGT. The CDR3 length is 12 residues. The DNA for the CDR3 is TGTGCCAGCAGTGACTCCGGGTATGGCTACACCTTC. It encodes CASSDSGYGYTF.

V usage is TRBV6-1 and J usage is TRBJ2-5, with D possibly TRBD1 on 6 matching bases. The J call is doubtful: the DNA matches TRBJ2-7 better. CDR3 length equals 14 residues. Germline CDR1 and CDR2: MNHNS and SASEGT. CDR3 DNA sequence: TGTGCCAGCCAGAAGGGGGACCGCTCCTACGAGCAGTACTTC. Translated, it gives CASQKGDRSYEQYF.

The rearrangement joins TRBV4-2 to TRBJ2-1; 10 bases align to TRBD2. The CDR3 totals 15 residues. V lost 0 bases to trimming and J lost 11 bases; unmatched junction nucleotides: 7. Germline CDR1 and CDR2: LGHNA and YNFKEQ. The chain's CDR3 is CASSQELLAGGKQFF. The DNA for the CDR3 is TGTGCCAGCAGCCAAGAATTATTAGCGGGGGGTAAGCAGTTCTTC.

Here the CDR3 reads CASSTDRGGGELFF. In DNA form, the CDR3 reads TGCGCCAGCAGCACGGACAGGGGCGGCGGGGAGCTGTTTTTT. V is TRBV5-1 and J is TRBJ2-2; 9 bases align to TRBD1. V shed 4 bases, J shed 7 bases, and the junction held 5 bases outside the gene matches. This CDR3 has 14 residues. The germline gives CDR1 SGHRS, CDR2 YFSETQ.

The chain is built from TRBV29-1 and TRBJ1-2, with D possibly being TRBD1 (5 bases). The germline gives CDR1 SQVTM, CDR2 ANQGSEA. The CDR3 is 12 amino acids. The ends were cut back, 4 bases at V and 2 bases at J, with 8 bases in the middle. This CDR3 is CSVAAGNYGYTF. The CDR3 DNA reads as TGCAGCGTTGCCGCAGGGAACTATGGCTACACCTTC. The whole variable domain, remainder taken from reference TRBV29-1 and TRBJ1-2, is SAVISQKPSRDICQRGTSLTIQCQVDSQVTMMFWYRQQPGQSLTLIATANQGSEATYESGFVIDKFPISRPNLTFSTLTVSNMSPEDSSIYLCSVAAGNYGYTFGSGTRLTVV.

This chain links TRBV19 with TRBJ2-5, with D perhaps matching TRBD2 (5 bases). CDR1 and CDR2 from the germline V gene are LNHDA and SQIVND (reference sequence). The ends were cut back, 2 bases at V and 7 bases at J, with 11 bases in the middle. The CDR3 spans 13 residues. CDR3 region: CASSIRAEGTQYF. CDR3 nucleotides: TGTGCCAGTAGTATAAGGGCCGAGGGGACCCAGTACTTC.